Presented here are 20 T cell receptor beta chains from one specimen sequenced in a study of cytomegalovirus exposure and HLA in healthy donors. Primers included in the PCR were 60 Vbeta and 13 Jbeta primers. Produced via immunoSEQ multiplex PCR; TCRdb's table is partial and in-frame only. Of 180,000 or so clones detected, 82% appear once; the ten largest clones hold approximately 1.4%. The sample taken for sequencing was PBMCs. These receptors came from a man in his forties or fifties in good health and CMV-seronegative.

This chain links TRBV28 with TRBJ2-7; tentatively, D is TRBD1 (5 bases). CDR3 size: 17 residues. The V gene lost 3 bases and the J gene lost 3 bases, with 21 bases spanning the gap. Germline V gives CDR1 MDHEN, CDR2 SYDVKM. In DNA form, the CDR3 reads TGTGCCAGCAGTTTGAATCCTCCCGGGCAGGGCCTCTACGAGCAGTACTTC. Translated: CASSLNPPGQGLYEQYF.

The genes are TRBV7-2 and TRBJ2-3; D perhaps matches TRBD2 (5 bases). From germline, CDR1 is SGHTA and CDR2 FQGNSA. The germline V and J ends were trimmed by 1 base and 4 bases, with 9 bases remaining between them. The CDR3 has 14 residues. The CDR3 reads CASSLGGSADTQYF. The CDR3 coding sequence is TGTGCCAGCAGCTTAGGAGGGTCCGCAGATACGCAGTATTTT.

The chain carries TRBV10-3 and TRBJ2-3; no clear D gene. The germline V and J ends were trimmed by 3 bases and 5 bases, with 12 bases remaining between them. The CDR3 runs to 14 residues. CDR1 is ENHRY and CDR2 is SYGVKD in the germline V gene. DNA of the CDR3: TGTGCCATCAGTGAATGGTCTCCCGGAGATACGCAGTATTTT. Amino acids: CAISEWSPGDTQYF.

This chain uses TRBV2 with TRBJ2-3, with a tentative D call TRBD1 (6 bases). This CDR3 comprises 14 residues. V was trimmed by 7 bases and J by 5 bases, leaving 16 bases between them. CDR1 is SNHLY and CDR2 is FYNNEI in the germline V gene. The CDR3 here is CASNVLGARDTQYF. The CDR3 DNA is TGTGCCAGCAACGTGCTGGGGGCGCGAGATACGCAGTATTTT.

As for this clone: One end of the junction does not line up with germline, which may come from a read error. The rearrangement uses TRBV7-9 and TRBJ1-1; 10 bases are shared with TRBD1. This CDR3 is built from 14 residues. Germline lookup yields CDR1 SEHNR and CDR2 FQNEAQ (reference sequence). CDR3 residues: CASSLGTGEPSSLF. CDR3 DNA: TGTGCCAGCAGCCTAGGGACAGGGGAACCCTCCTCTTTGTTT.

The chain is built from TRBV14 and TRBJ2-5, with a tentative D call TRBD1 (6 bases). Germline V lookup: CDR1 SGHDN, CDR2 FVKESK. The CDR3 is 14 amino acids. V lost 6 bases and J lost 2, with 13 bases in between. CDR3 protein: CASRGGQIQETQYF. Written as DNA, the CDR3 is TGTGCCAGCAGGGGCGGACAGATACAAGAGACCCAGTACTTC.

Written as DNA, the CDR3 is TGTGCCAGCCTCAGGTTCGTCTCTACCACTGAAGCTTTCTTT. As protein: CASLRFVSTTEAFF. The chain recombines TRBV5-6 with TRBJ1-1; D remains ambiguous. The germline CDR1 and CDR2 sequences are SGHDT and YYEEEE. V lost 7 bases to trimming and J lost 4 bases, with 17 bases between them. The CDR3 is made up of 14 amino acids.

This rearrangement joins TRBV18 to TRBJ2-7; 11 bases line up with TRBD1. Germline values: CDR1 KGHSH, CDR2 LQKENI. This CDR3 is built from 16 residues. J gave up 3 bases and V 2 bases, and 6 bases lay outside the gene matches. CDR3 in amino acids: CASSPAGTGGLYEQYF. For the CDR3, the DNA is TGTGCCAGCTCACCAGCCGGGACAGGGGGGCTCTACGAGCAGTACTTC.

The V and J genes are TRBV7-8 and TRBJ1-3; possibly TRBD1 for D (5 bases). Trimming removed 2 bases from V and 2 bases from J, with 7 bases in between. The germline V gene has CDR1 SGHVS and CDR2 FQNEAQ. The CDR3 spans 14 residues. The CDR3 coding sequence is TGTGCCAGCAGCTTACGGGGGGCTGGAAACACCATATATTTT. This translates into CASSLRGAGNTIYF.

The chain combines TRBV18 with TRBJ1-5; D not certain. The CDR3 is 13 amino acids. V lost 6 bases and J lost 0, with 6 bases in between. From germline, CDR1 is KGHSH and CDR2 LQKENI. The chain's CDR3 is CASSEISNQPQHF. As DNA, the CDR3 is TGTGCCAGCTCCGAGATTAGCAATCAGCCCCAGCATTTT.

The rearrangement uses TRBV19 and TRBJ1-6; 9 nucleotides match TRBD1. From germline, CDR1 is LNHDA and CDR2 SQIVND (reference sequence). This CDR3 is 15 amino acids long. V lost 1 base, J lost 7 bases, and 2 bases stayed unmatched. The CDR3 here is CASSIVGTGNSPLHF. The CDR3, as DNA: TGTGCCAGTAGTATAGTCGGGACAGGGAATTCACCCCTCCACTTT. Full variable domain (missing parts from reference TRBV19 and TRBJ1-6): DGGITQSPKYLFRKEGQNVTLSCEQNLNHDAMYWYRQDPGQGLRLIYYSQIVNDFQKGDIAEGYSVSREKKESFPLTVTSAQKNPTAFYLCASSIVGTGNSPLHFGNGTRLTVT.

Only one count was recorded for this clone. The rearrangement uses TRBV7-6 and TRBJ2-2; a possible D gene is TRBD2 (6 bases). This CDR3 is built from 19 residues. Germline loops: CDR1 SGHVS, CDR2 FNYEAQ. V lost 0 bases and J lost 6, with 23 bases in between. The CDR3 sequence: CASSLAPAPGRASAGELFF. The CDR3 nucleotides read TGTGCCAGCAGCTTAGCTCCGGCCCCGGGCAGGGCTAGCGCCGGGGAGCTGTTTTTT.

V gene TRBV4-2 combines with J gene TRBJ2-1, with D maybe TRBD2 (6 bases). The ends were cut back, 5 bases at V and 5 bases at J, with 16 bases in the middle. Looked up from germline, CDR1 is LGHNA and CDR2 is YNFKEQ. The CDR3 has 15 amino acids. The CDR3 sequence is CASSYRREIDNEQFF. CDR3 nucleotides: TGTGCCAGCAGCTACAGACGGGAGATAGACAATGAGCAGTTCTTC.

The chain links TRBV7-9 to TRBJ2-2; 7 bases are shared with TRBD2. With 5 bases clipped from V and 5 bases from J, the junction kept 2 bases outside the gene matches. CDR1 is SEHNR and CDR2 is FQNEAQ in the germline V gene (reference sequence). The CDR3 runs to 13 residues. CDR3 DNA sequence: TGTGCCAGCAGCAGTAGCGGGACCGGGGAGCTGTTTTTT. Translated: CASSSSGTGELFF.

This clone was seen only a few times. The chain is built from TRBV28 and TRBJ2-5; perhaps TRBD1 as D (6 bases). Trimming left V 6 bases short and J 4 bases short, with 15 bases between. The CDR3 is 14 amino acids. CDR1 MDHEN and CDR2 SYDVKM come from the germline V gene. Here the CDR3 DNA reads TGTGCCAGCAGGAAGACAGGAACACTAGAGACCCAGTACTTC. Translated: CASRKTGTLETQYF.

This clone came up a few times. The chain recombines TRBV19 with TRBJ2-5, with TRBD2 as a possible D gene (6 bases). Trimming removed 3 bases at V and 4 bases at J, with 15 bases between. CDR1 and CDR2 (germline): LNHDA, SQIVND (reference sequence). CDR3 length equals 15 residues. The CDR3 loop is CASSIGAGWTETQYF. As DNA, the CDR3 is TGTGCCAGTAGTATTGGAGCGGGCTGGACAGAGACCCAGTACTTC.

The chain is built from TRBV30 and TRBJ2-7; D is possibly TRBD2 (5 bases). Looked up from germline, CDR1 is GTSNPN and CDR2 is SVGIG (reference sequence). CDR3 length equals 15 residues. V shed 3 bases and J shed 1 base, with 16 bases lying between them. CDR3 in amino acids: CAWRDKGARSYEQYF. The CDR3 DNA reads TGTGCCTGGAGAGATAAGGGAGCCCGATCCTACGAGCAGTACTTC.

The chain couples TRBV19 to TRBJ1-4; 7 bases agree with TRBD1. The CDR3 is 18 residues long. In germline, CDR1 is LNHDA, CDR2 SQIVND (reference sequence). Trimming cost V 4 bases and J 0 bases; bases outside gene matches: 11. For the CDR3, the DNA is TGTGCCAGTAGTAGCCCCCGGGACAGCTATGCAACTAATGAAAAACTGTTTTTT. Encoded protein: CASSSPRDSYATNEKLFF.

The chain links TRBV12-5 to TRBJ1-2; possibly TRBD1 for D (6 bases). The CDR3 is made up of 15 amino acids. Germline loops: CDR1 LGHNT, CDR2 FRNRAP. Between the trimmed V and J ends, which lost 5 bases and 3 bases, there was a span of 16 bases. The DNA for the CDR3 is TGTGCTAGTGGTAGCCCCCAGGGGACGGACTATGGCTACACCTTC. Protein product: CASGSPQGTDYGYTF. The variable domain in full, with the rest retrieved from reference TRBV12-5 and TRBJ1-2, is DARVTQTPRHKVTEMGQEVTMRCQPILGHNTVFWYRQTMMQGLELLAYFRNRAPLDDSGMPKDRFSAEMPDATLATLKIQPSEPRDSAVYFCASGSPQGTDYGYTFGSGTRLTVV.

J is TRBJ2-5 and V is TRBV7-2, with a tentative D call TRBD2 (5 bases). V was shortened by 5 bases and J by 1 base, with 20 bases between the two germline ends. Germline CDR1 SGHTA, CDR2 FQGNSA. This CDR3 contains 17 residues. The CDR3 sequence is CASSHRPEGAPQETQYF. The CDR3 nucleotides are TGTGCCAGCAGCCATCGGCCCGAGGGAGCCCCCCAAGAGACCCAGTACTTC.